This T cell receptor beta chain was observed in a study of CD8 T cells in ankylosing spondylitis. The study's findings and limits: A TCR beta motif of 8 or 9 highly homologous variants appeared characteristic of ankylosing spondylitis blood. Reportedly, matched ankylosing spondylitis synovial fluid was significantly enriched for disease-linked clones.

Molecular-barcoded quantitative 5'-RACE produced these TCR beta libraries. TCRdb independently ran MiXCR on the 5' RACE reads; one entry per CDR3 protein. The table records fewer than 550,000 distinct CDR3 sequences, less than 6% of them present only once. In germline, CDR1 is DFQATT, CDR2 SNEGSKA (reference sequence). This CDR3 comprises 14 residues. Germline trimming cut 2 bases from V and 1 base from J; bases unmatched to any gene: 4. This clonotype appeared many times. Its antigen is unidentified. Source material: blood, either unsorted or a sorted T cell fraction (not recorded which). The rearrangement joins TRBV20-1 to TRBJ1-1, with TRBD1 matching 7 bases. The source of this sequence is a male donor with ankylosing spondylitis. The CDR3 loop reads CSARSRGTNTEAFF. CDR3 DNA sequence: TGCAGTGCTAGAAGCAGGGGGACGAACACTGAAGCTTTCTTT.